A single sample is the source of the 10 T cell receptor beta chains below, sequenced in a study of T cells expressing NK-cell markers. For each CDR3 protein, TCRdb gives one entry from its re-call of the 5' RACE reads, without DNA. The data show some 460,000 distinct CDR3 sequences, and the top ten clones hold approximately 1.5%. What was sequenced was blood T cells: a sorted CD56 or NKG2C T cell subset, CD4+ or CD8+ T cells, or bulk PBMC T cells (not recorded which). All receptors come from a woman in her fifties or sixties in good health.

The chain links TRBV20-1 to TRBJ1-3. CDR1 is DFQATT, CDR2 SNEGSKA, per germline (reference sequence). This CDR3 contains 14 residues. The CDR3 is CSASMGGSGNTIYF.

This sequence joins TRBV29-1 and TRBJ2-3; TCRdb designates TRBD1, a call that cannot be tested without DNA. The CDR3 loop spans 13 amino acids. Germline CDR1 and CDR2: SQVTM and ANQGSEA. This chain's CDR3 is CSVERTGGDTQYF.

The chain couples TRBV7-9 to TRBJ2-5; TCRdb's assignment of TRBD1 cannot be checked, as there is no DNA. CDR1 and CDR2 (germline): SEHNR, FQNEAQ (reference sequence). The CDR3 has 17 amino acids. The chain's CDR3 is CASSLALGTGPLETQYF.

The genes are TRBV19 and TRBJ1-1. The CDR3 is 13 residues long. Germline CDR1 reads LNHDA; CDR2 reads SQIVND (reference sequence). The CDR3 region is CASSPYRGGMAFF. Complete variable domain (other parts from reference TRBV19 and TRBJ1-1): DGGITQSPKYLFRKEGQNVTLSCEQNLNHDAMYWYRQDPGQGLRLIYYSQIVNDFQKGDIAEGYSVSREKKESFPLTVTSAQKNPTAFYLCASSPYRGGMAFFGQGTRLTVV.

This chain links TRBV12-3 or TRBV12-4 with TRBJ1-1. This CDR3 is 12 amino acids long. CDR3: CASSFIDLKAFF.

CDR3 region: CASSTPGQGVGELFF. The chain is built from TRBV28 and TRBJ2-2; as DNA is missing, the TRBD1 call by TCRdb cannot be tested. Germline V gene sequence: CDR1 MDHEN, CDR2 SYDVKM. This CDR3 contains 15 residues.

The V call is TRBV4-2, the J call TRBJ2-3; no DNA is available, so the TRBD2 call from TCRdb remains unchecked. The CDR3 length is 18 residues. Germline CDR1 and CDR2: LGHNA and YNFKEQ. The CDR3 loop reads CASSQEVGGGIFTDTQYF.

The CDR3 sequence: CASSQVGRRPTDTQYF. The J gene is TRBJ2-3, the V gene TRBV4-1. The CDR3 sequence is 16 residues long. CDR1 MGHRA and CDR2 YSYEKL come from the germline V gene.

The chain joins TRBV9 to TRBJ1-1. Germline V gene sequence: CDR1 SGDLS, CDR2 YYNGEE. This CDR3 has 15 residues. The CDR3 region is CASSVAVGENTEAFF.

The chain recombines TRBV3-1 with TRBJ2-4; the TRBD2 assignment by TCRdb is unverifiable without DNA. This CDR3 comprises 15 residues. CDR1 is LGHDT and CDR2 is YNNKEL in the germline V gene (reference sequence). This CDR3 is CASSLRGAGGNIQYF.